The rows below give T cell receptor beta chains drawn from one sample of a study of technical replicates of blood from several donors. Assay: immunoSEQ multiplex PCR; the TCRdb copy retains only in-frame clones and omits some. The sample has about 97,000 clones; roughly 96% are singletons. Material: T cells isolated from PBMCs. The receptors stem from a human donor in good health. Both conserved end residues are part of each CDR3. D genes are given only for firm matches. A row's size may be missing; if present it is once, few, many or a size class.

d_gene,j_gene,len,v_gene,abundance,CDR3nt,CDR3aa
TRBD2,TRBJ2-1,16,TRBV5-1,once,TGCGCCAGCAGCTTGATGGGACTAGCGACTTACAATGAGCAGTTCTTC,CASSLMGLATYNEQFF
TRBD2,TRBJ2-5,13,TRBV6-6,NA,TGTGCCAGCTTACTAGCGGGGCAAGAGACCCAGTACTTC,CASLLAGQETQYF
TRBD2,TRBJ2-1,17,TRBV5-6,NA,TGTGCCAGCAGCTTGGCACTAGCGGGAGGGCCTTTCAATGAGCAGTTCTTC,CASSLALAGGPFNEQFF
TRBD1,TRBJ2-7,16,TRBV6-7,NA,TGTGCCAGCAGATCACCTTCGGACAGGGGACCCTACGAGCAGTACTTC,CASRSPSDRGPYEQYF
TRBD1,TRBJ2-1,15,TRBV2,NA,TGTGCCGGCGAAGCGAACAGGGGTGGGTACAATGAGCAGTTCTTC,CAGEANRGGYNEQFF
NA,TRBJ2-7,13,TRBV27,NA,TGTGCCAGCAGTTTATACAGCTCCTACGAGCAGTACTTC,CASSLYSSYEQYF
TRBD2,TRBJ2-1,16,TRBV9,once,TGTGCCAGCAGCGTTTCTACTAGCGACCCGTACAATGAGCAGTTCTTC,CASSVSTSDPYNEQFF
TRBD1,TRBJ2-1,14,TRBV7-9,NA,TGTGCCAGCCTTGGGACAGGACCCTACAATGAGCAGTTCTTC,CASLGTGPYNEQFF
TRBD2,TRBJ2-3,17,TRBV7-9,NA,TGTGCCACCGTAGGGACTAGCGCGAGTACTAGCACAGATACGCAGTATTTT,CATVGTSASTSTDTQYF
NA,TRBJ2-7,15,TRBV19,NA,TGTGCCAGTAGTTCAAAGGGGACTCGGGGAAACGAGCAGTACTTC,CASSSKGTRGNEQYF
TRBD2,TRBJ2-5,18,TRBV5-1,NA,TGCGCCAGCAGCTTCTCCGGGACTAGCATTTTTTCGCGGGAGACCCAGTACTTC,CASSFSGTSIFSRETQYF
NA,TRBJ2-3,11,TRBV28,NA,TGTGCCAGCAGTTTCGGGGATACGCAGTATTTT,CASSFGDTQYF
NA,TRBJ2-5,14,TRBV7-9,NA,TGTGCCAGCAGCGGCAGGGGTGGGGAAGAGACCCAGTACTTC,CASSGRGGEETQYF
NA,TRBJ2-7,17,TRBV19,NA,TGTGCCAGTAGTATCAGACCCAGGGCGTACACGACCTACGAGCAGTACTTC,CASSIRPRAYTTYEQYF
TRBD1,TRBJ1-1,18,TRBV19,NA,TGTGCCAGTAGTATAGACCTATGGACAGGGGGAATGAACACTGAAGCTTTCTTT,CASSIDLWTGGMNTEAFF
NA,TRBJ1-4,17,TRBV28,NA,TGTGCCAGCAGTTCCTTGAAGGGGCTTGCAACTAATGAAAAACTGTTTTTT,CASSSLKGLATNEKLFF
NA,TRBJ1-4,14,TRBV7-9,NA,TGTGCCAGCAGCTTATCCGGGAATAATGAAAAACTGTTTTTT,CASSLSGNNEKLFF